Listed below are T cell receptor beta chains from one sample, sequenced in a study of blood T cell repertoires in COVID-19. The method was immunoSEQ multiplex PCR; TCRdb's version includes in-frame clones alone and lacks a portion of them. Altogether some 54,000 clones are present, more than 90% being singletons, with the ten largest covering around 2.3%. The specimen was peripheral blood. The receptors come from a man aged 55 to 69 with acute or convalescent COVID-19. The CDR3 runs from the conserved cysteine through the conserved F or W. A D gene is named only where the DNA matches it firmly. Clone size is not always given. Where it is, it says once, few, many or a class for expanded clones.

j_call clone_size v_call d_call cdr3_nt cdr3_aa
TRBJ2-1 NA TRBV9 TRBD2 TGTGCCGGGCCGGGACTAGCGGGAGGGGGGTATGAGCAGTTCTTC CAGPGLAGGGYEQFF
TRBJ2-3 NA TRBV11-3 NA TGTGCCAGCAGCCCTAGCACAGATACGCAGTATTTT CASSPSTDTQYF
TRBJ1-1 NA TRBV18 NA TGTGCCAGCTCACCCCCACCGCTGGGCCTGAACACTGAAGCTTTCTTT CASSPPPLGLNTEAFF
TRBJ1-1 NA TRBV4-1 TRBD1 TGCGCCAGCAGCCAAGATGGGGACAGGGCTACTGAAGCTTTCTTT CASSQDGDRATEAFF
TRBJ2-1 NA TRBV5-4 TRBD1 TGTGCCAGCAGCCCCCGACGGACAGGGTCGGTGCTCAATGAGCAGTTCTTC CASSPRRTGSVLNEQFF
TRBJ1-1 NA TRBV9 NA TGTGCCAGCAGCGTAGATTCGGGGAACACTGAAGCTTTCTTT CASSVDSGNTEAFF
TRBJ2-7 once TRBV28 TRBD1 TGTGCCAGCAGAGGCTGGGACAGAACAACCTACGAGCAGTACTTC CASRGWDRTTYEQYF
TRBJ1-4 NA TRBV2 NA TGTGCCAGCACGACTGGTTACGATGAAAAACTGTTTTTT CASTTGYDEKLFF
TRBJ1-1 NA TRBV12-3/TRBV12-4 NA TGTGCCACCTCCCTTCAGGAGAACACTGAAGCTTTCTTT CATSLQENTEAFF
TRBJ2-5 NA TRBV2 NA TGTGCCAGCAGTGATGCGGGGTTAGGGGAGACCCAGTACTTC CASSDAGLGETQYF
TRBJ2-3 once TRBV5-1 TRBD2 TGCGCCAGCAGCTTGGGAACTCTGACTAGCGGGCTCTCGGATACGCAGTATTTT CASSLGTLTSGLSDTQYF
TRBJ1-6 NA TRBV5-1 NA TGCGCCAGCAGCTTGGCAGGGGCTCGGTATAATTCACCCCTCCACTTT CASSLAGARYNSPLHF
TRBJ1-2 NA TRBV6-5 TRBD1 TGTGCCAGCAGTTACTCCGAGGGGGCCAACTATGGCTACACCTTC CASSYSEGANYGYTF
TRBJ2-3 NA TRBV7-2 NA TGTGCCAGCACCCTTGTCCAGGATACGCAGTATTTT CASTLVQDTQYF